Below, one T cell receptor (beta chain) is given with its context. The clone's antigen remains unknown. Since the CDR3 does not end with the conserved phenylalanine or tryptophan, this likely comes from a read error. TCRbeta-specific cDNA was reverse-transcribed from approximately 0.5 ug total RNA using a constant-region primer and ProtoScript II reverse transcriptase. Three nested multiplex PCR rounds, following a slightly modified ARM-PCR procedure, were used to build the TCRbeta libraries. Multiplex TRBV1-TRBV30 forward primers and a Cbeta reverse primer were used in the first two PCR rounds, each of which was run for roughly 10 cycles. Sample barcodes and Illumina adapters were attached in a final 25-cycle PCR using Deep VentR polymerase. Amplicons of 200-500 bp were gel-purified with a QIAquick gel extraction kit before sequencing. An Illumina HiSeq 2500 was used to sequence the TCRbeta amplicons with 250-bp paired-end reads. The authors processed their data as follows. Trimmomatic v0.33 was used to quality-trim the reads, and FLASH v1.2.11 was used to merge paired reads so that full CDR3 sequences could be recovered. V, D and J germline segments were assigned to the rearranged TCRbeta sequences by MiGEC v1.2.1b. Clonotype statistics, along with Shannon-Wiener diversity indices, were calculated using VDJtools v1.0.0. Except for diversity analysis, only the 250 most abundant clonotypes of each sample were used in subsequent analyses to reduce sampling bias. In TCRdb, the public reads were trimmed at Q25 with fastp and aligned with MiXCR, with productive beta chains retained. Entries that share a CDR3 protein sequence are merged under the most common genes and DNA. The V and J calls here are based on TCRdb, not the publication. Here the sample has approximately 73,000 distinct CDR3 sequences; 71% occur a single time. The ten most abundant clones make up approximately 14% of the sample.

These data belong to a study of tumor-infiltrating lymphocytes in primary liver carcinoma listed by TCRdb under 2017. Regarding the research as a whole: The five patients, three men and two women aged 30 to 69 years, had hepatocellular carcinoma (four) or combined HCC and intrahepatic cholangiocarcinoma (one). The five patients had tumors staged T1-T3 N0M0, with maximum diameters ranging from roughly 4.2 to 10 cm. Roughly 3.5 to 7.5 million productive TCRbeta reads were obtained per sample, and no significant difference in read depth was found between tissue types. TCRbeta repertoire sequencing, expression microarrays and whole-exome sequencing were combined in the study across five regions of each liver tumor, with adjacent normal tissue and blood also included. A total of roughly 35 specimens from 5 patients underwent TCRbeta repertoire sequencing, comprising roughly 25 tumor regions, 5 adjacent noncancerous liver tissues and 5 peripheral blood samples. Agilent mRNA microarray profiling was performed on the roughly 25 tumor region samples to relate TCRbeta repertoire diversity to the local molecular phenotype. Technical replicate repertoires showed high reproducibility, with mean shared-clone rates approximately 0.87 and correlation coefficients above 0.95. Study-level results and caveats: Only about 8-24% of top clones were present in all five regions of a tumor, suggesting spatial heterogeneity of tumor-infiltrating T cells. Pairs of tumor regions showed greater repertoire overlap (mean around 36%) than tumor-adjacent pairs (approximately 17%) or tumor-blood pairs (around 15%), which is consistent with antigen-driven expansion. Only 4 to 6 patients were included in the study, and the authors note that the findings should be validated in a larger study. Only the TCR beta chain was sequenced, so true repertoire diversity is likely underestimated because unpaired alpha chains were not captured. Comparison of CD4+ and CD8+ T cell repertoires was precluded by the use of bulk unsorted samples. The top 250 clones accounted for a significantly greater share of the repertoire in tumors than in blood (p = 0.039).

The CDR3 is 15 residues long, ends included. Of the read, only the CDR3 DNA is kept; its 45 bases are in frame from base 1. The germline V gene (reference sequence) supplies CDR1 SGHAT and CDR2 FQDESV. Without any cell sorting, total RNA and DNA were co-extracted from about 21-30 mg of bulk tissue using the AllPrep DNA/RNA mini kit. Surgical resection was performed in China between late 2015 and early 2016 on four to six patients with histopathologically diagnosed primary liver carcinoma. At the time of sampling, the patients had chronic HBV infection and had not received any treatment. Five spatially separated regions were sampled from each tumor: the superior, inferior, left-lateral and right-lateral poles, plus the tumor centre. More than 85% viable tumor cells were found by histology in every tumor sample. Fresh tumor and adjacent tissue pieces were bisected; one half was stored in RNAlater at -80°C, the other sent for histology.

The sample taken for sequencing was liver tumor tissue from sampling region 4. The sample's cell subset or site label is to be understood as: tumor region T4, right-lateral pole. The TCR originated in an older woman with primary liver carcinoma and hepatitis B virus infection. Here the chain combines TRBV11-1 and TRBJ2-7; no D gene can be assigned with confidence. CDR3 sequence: CASSPVRTRSYKQYS. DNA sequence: TGTGCCAGCAGCCCCGTCCGTACCAGGTCCTACAAGCAGTACTCC.